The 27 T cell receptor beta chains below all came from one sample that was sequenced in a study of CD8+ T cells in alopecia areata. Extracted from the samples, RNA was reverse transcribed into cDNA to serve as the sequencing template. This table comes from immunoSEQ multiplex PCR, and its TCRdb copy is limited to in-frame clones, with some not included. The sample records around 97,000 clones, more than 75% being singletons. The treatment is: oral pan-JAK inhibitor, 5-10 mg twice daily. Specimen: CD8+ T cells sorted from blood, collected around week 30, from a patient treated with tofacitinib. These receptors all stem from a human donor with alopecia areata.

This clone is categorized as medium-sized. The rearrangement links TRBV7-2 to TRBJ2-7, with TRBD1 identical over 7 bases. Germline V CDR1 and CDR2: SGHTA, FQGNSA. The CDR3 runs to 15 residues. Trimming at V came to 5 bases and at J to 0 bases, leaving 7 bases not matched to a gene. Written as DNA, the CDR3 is TGTGCCAGCAGCCCCGGGACAGCTTTCTCCTACGAGCAGTACTTC. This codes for CASSPGTAFSYEQYF.

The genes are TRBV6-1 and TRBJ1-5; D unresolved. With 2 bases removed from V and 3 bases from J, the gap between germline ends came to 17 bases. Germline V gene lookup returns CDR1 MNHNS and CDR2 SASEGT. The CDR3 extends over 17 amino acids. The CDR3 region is CASSEPPDGTFNQPQHF. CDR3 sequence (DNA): TGTGCCAGCAGTGAACCTCCGGACGGAACCTTCAATCAGCCCCAGCATTTT.

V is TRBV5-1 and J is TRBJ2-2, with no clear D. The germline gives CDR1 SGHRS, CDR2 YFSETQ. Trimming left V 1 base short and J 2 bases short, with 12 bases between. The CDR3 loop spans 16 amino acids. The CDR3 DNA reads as TGCGCCAGCAGCTTGAGAACGGTGGAAAACACCGGGGAGCTGTTTTTT. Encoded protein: CASSLRTVENTGELFF.

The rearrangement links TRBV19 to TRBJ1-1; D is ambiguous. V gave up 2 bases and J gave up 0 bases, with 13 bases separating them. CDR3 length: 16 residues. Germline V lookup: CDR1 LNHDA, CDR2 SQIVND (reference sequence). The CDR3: CASSITLPAMNTEAFF. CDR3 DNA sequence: TGTGCCAGTAGTATAACCCTCCCGGCCATGAACACTGAAGCTTTCTTT. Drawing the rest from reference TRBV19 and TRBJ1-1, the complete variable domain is DGGITQSPKYLFRKEGQNVTLSCEQNLNHDAMYWYRQDPGQGLRLIYYSQIVNDFQKGDIAEGYSVSREKKESFPLTVTSAQKNPTAFYLCASSITLPAMNTEAFFGQGTRLTVV.

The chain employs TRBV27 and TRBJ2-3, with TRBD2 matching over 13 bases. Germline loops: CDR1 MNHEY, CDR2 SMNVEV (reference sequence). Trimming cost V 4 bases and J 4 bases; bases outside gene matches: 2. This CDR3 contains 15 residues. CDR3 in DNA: TGTGCCAGCAGTTCCGGGACTAGCGGGGCAGATACGCAGTATTTT. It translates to CASSSGTSGADTQYF.

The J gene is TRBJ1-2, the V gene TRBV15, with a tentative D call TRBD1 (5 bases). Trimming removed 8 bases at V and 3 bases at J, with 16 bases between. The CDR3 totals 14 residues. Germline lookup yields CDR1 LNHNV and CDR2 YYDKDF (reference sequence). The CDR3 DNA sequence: TGTGCCACCGAAGGAAGGGGAAAAGACTATGGCTACACCTTC. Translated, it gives CATEGRGKDYGYTF.

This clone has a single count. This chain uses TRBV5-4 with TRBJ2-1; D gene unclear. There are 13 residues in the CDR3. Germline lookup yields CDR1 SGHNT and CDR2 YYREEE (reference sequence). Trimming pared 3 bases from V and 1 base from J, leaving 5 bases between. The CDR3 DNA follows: TGTGCCAGCAGCTCTGGATCCTACAATGAGCAGTTCTTC. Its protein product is CASSSGSYNEQFF.

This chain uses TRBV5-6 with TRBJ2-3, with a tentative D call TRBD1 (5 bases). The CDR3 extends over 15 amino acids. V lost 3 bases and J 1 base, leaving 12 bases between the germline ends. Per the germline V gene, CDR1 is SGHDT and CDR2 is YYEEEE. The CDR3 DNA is TGTGCCAGCAGCTCCCCAGGGTATGGCACAGATACGCAGTATTTT. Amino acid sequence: CASSSPGYGTDTQYF.

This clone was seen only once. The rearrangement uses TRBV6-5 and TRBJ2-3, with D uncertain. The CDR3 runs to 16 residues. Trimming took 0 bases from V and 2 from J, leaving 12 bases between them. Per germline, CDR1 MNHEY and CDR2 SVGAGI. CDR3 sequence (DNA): TGTGCCAGCAGTTACTCGAGGCTAGACCCCACAGATACGCAGTATTTT. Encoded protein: CASSYSRLDPTDTQYF.

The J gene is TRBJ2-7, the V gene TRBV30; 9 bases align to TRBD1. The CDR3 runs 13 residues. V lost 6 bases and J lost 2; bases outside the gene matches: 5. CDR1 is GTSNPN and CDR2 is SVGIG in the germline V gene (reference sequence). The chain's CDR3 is CACRTGATYEQYF. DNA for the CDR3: TGTGCCTGCCGGACAGGGGCGACCTACGAGCAGTACTTC. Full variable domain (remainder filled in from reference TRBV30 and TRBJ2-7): SQTIHQWPATLVQPVGSPLSLECTVEGTSNPNLYWYRQAAGRGLQLLFYSVGIGQISSEVPQNLSASRPQDRQFILSSKKLLLSDSGFYLCACRTGATYEQYFGPGTRLTVT.

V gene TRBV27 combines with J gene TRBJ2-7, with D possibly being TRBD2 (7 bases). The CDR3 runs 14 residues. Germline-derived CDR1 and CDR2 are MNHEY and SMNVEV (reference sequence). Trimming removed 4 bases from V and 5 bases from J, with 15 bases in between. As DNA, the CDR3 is TGTGCCAGCAGTTCCGGGGGGCGGTTCCACGAGCAGTACTTC. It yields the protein CASSSGGRFHEQYF.

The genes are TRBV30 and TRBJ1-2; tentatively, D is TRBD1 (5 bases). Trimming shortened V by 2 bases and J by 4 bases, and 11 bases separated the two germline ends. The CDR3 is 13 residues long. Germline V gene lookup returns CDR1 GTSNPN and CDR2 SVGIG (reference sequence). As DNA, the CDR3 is TGTGCCTGGAGTACGACAGACGGCTATGGCTACACCTTC. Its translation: CAWSTTDGYGYTF.

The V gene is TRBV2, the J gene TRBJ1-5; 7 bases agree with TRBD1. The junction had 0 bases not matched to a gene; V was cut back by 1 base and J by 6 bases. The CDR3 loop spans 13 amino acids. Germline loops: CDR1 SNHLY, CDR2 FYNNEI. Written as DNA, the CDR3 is TGTGCCAGCAGTGAAGAGGGGGCTCAGCCCCAGCATTTT. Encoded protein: CASSEEGAQPQHF.

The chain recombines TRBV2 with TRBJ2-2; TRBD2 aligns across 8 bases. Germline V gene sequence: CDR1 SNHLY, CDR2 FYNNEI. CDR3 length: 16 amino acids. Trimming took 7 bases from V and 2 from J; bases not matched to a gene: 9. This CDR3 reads CASTRSLAGNTGELFF. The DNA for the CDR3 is TGTGCCAGCACTCGGAGCCTAGCGGGTAACACCGGGGAGCTGTTTTTT.

The CDR3 DNA reads as TGCAGCGTTGTCCCAAAGGGGGCAACTAGCACCCACTCCTACAATGAGCAGTTCTTC. Translation: CSVVPKGATSTHSYNEQFF. The V and J genes are TRBV29-1 and TRBJ2-1, with a tentative D call TRBD1 (7 bases). The germline CDR1 and CDR2 sequences are SQVTM and ANQGSEA. The CDR3 runs to 19 residues. Trimming pared 4 bases from V and 0 bases from J, leaving 25 bases between.

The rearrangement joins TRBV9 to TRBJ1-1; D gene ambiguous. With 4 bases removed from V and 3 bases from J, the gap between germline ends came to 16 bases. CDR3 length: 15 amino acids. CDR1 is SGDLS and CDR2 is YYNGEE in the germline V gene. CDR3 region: CASSPPRGSDTEAFF. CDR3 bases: TGTGCCAGCAGCCCCCCCCGAGGCAGCGACACTGAAGCTTTCTTT.

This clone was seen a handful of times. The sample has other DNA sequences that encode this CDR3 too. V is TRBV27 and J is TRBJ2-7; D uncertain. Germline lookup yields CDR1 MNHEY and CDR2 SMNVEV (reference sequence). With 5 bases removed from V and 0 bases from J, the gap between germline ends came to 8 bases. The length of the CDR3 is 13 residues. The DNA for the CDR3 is TGTGCCAGCAGTCTGACAAGCTCCTACGAGCAGTACTTC. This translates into CASSLTSSYEQYF.

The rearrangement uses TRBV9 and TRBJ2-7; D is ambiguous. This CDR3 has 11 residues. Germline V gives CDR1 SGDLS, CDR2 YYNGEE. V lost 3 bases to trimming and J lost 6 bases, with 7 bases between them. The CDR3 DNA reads TGTGCCAGCAGCGAGGGCACCGAGCAGTACTTC. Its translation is CASSEGTEQYF.

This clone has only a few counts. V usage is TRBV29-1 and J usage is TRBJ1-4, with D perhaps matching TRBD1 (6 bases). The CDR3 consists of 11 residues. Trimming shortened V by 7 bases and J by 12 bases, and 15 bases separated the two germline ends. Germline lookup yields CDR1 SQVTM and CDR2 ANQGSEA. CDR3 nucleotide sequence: TGCAGCGCTTTAGGGCCAGGGGAACTGTTTTTT. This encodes CSALGPGELFF.

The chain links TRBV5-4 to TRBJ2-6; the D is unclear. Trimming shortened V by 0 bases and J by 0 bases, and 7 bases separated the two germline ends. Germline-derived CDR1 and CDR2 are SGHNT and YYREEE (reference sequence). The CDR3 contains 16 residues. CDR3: CASSLEGLSGANVLTF. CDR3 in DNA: TGTGCCAGCAGCTTGGAGGGCCTCTCTGGGGCCAACGTCCTGACTTTC.

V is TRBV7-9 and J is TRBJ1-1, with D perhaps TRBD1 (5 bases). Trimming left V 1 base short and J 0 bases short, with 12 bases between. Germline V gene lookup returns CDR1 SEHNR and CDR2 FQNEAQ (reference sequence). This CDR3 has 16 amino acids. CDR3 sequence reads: CASSLVLRQLNTEAFF. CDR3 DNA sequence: TGTGCCAGCAGCTTAGTCCTAAGACAGTTGAACACTGAAGCTTTCTTT.

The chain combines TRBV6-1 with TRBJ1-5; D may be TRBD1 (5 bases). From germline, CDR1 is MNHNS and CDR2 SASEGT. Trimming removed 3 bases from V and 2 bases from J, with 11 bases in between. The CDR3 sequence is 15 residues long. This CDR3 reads CASSEYGGGNQPQHF. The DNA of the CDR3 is TGTGCCAGCAGTGAGTACGGGGGAGGCAATCAGCCCCAGCATTTT.

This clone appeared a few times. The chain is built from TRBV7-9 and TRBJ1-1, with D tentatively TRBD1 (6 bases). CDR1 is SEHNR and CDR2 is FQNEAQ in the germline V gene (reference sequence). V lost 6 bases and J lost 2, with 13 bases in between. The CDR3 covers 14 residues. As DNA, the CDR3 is TGTGCCAGCAGGCAAGACAGGTTCAACACTGAAGCTTTCTTT. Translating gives CASRQDRFNTEAFF. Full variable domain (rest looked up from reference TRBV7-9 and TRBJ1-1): DTGVSQNPRHKITKRGQNVTFRCDPISEHNRLYWYRQTLGQGPEFLTYFQNEAQLEKSRLLSDRFSAERPKGSFSTLEIQRTEQGDSAMYLCASRQDRFNTEAFFGQGTRLTVV.

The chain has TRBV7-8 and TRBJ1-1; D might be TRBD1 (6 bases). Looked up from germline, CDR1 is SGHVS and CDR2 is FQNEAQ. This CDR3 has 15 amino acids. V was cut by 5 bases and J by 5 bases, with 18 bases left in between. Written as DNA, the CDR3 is TGTGCCAGCAGCCCTTTCGGAGGGGGTGGGACTGAAGCTTTCTTT. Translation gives CASSPFGGGGTEAFF. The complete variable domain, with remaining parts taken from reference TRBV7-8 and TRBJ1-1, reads GAGVSQSPRYKVAKRGQDVALRCDPISGHVSLFWYQQALGQGPEFLTYFQNEAQLDKSGLPSDRFFAERPEGSVSTLKIQRTQQEDSAVYLCASSPFGGGGTEAFFGQGTRLTVV.

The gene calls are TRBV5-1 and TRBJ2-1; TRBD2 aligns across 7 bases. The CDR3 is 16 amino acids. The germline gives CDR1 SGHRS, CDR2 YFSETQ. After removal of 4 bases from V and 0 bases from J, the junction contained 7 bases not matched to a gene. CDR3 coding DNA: TGCGCCAGCAGCATCCACCAGCGGGGCTCCTACAATGAGCAGTTCTTC. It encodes CASSIHQRGSYNEQFF. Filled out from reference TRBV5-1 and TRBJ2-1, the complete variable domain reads KAGVTQTPRYLIKTRGQQVTLSCSPISGHRSVSWYQQTPGQGLQFLFEYFSETQRNKGNFPGRFSGRQFSNSRSEMNVSTLELGDSALYLCASSIHQRGSYNEQFFGPGTRLTVL.

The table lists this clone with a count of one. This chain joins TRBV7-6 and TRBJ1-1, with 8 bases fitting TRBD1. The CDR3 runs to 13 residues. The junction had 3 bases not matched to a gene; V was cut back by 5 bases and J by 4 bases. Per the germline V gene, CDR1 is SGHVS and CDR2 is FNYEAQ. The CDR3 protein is CASSGQGGTEAFF. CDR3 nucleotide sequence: TGTGCCAGCAGCGGACAGGGCGGCACTGAAGCTTTCTTT.

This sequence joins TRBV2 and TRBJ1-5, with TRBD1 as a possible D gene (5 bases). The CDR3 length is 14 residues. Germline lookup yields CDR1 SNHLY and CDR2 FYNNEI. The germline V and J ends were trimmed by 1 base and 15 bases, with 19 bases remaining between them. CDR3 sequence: CASSEGGPAEEPHF. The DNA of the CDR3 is TGTGCCAGCAGTGAAGGGGGCCCGGCCGAGGAACCGCATTTT.